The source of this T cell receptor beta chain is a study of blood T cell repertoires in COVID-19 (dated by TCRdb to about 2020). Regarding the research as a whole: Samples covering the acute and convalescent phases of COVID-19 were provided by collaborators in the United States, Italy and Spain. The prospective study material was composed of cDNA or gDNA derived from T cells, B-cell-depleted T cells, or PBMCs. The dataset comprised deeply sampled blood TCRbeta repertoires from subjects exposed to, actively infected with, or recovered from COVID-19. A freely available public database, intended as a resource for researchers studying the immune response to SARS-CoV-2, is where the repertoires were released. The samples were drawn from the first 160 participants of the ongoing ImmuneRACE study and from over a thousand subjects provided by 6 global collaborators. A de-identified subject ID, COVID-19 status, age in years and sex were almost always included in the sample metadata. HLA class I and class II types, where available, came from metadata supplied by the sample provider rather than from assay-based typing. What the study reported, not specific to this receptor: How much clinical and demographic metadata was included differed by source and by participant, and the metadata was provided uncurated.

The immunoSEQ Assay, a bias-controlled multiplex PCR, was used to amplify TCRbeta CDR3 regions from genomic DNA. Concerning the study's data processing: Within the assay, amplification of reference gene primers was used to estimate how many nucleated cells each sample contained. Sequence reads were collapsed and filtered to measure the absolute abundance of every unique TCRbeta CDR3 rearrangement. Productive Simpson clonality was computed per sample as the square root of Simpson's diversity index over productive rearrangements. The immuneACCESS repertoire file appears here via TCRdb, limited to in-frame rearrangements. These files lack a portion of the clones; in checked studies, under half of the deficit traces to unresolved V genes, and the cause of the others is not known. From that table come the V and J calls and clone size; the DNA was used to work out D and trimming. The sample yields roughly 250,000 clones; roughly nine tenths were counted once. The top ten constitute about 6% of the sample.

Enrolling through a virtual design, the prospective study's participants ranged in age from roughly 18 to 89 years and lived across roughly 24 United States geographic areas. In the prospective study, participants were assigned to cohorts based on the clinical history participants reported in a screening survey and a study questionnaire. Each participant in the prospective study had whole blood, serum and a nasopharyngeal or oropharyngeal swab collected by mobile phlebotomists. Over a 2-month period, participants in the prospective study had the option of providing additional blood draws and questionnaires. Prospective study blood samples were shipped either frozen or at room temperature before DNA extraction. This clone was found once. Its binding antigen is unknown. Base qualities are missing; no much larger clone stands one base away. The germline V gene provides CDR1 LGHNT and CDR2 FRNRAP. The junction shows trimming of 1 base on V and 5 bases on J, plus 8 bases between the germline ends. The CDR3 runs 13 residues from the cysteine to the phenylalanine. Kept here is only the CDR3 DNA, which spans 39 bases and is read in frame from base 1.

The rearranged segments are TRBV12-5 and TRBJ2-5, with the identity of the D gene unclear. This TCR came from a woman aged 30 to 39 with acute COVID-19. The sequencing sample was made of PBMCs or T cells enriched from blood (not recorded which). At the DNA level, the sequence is TGTGCTAGTGGTTTGGCGACGGGTGAGACCCAGTACTTC. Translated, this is CASGLATGETQYF. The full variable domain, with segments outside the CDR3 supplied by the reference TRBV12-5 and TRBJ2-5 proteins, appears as DARVTQTPRHKVTEMGQEVTMRCQPILGHNTVFWYRQTMMQGLELLAYFRNRAPLDDSGMPKDRFSAEMPDATLATLKIQPSEPRDSAVYFCASGLATGETQYFGPGTRLLVL.